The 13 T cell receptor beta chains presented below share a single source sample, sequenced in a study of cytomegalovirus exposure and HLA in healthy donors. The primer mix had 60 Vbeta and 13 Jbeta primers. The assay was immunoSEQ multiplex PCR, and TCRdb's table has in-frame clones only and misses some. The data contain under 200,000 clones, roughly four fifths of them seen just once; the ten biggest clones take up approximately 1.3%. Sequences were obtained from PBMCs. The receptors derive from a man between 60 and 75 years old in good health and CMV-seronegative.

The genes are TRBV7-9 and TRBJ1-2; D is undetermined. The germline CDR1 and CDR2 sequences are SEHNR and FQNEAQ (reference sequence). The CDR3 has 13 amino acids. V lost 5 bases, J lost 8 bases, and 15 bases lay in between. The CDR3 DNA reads TGTGCCAGCAGCCTACAGAGGGATGAAGGCTACACCTTC. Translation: CASSLQRDEGYTF. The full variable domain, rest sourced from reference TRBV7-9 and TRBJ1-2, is DTGVSQNPRHKITKRGQNVTFRCDPISEHNRLYWYRQTLGQGPEFLTYFQNEAQLEKSRLLSDRFSAERPKGSFSTLEIQRTEQGDSAMYLCASSLQRDEGYTFGSGTRLTVV.

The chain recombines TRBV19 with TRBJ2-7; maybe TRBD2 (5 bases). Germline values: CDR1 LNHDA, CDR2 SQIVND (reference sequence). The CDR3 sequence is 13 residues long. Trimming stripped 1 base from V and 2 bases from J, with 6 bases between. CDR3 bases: TGTGCCAGTAGTATAGTCGGGACCTACGAGCAGTACTTC. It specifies CASSIVGTYEQYF.

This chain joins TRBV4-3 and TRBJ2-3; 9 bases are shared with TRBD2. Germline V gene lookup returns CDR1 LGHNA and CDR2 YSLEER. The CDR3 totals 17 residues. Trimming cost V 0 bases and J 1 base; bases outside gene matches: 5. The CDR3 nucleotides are TGCGCCAGCAGCCAAGAGCCGCTAGCGGGGCGCACAGATACGCAGTATTTT. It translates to CASSQEPLAGRTDTQYF.

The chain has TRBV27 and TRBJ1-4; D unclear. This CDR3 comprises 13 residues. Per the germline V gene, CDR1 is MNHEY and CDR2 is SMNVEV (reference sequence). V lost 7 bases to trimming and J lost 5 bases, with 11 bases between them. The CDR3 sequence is CASKAQINEKLFF. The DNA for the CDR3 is TGTGCCAGCAAAGCGCAGATAAATGAAAAACTGTTTTTT. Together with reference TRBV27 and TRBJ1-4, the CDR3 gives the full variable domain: EAQVTQNPRYLITVTGKKLTVTCSQNMNHEYMSWYRQDPGLGLRQIYYSMNVEVTDKGDVPEGYKVSRKEKRNFPLILESPSPNQTSLYFCASKAQINEKLFFGSGTQLSVL.

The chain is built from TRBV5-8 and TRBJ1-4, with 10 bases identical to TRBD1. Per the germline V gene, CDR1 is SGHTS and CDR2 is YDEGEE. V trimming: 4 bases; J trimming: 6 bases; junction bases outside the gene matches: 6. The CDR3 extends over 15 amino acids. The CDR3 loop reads CASSQTGTGDEKLFF. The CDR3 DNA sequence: TGTGCCAGCAGCCAAACCGGGACAGGGGATGAAAAACTGTTTTTT.

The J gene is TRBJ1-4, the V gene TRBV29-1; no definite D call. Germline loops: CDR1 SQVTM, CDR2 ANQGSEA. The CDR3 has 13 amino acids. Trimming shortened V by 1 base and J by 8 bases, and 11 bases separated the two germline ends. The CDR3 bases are TGCAGCGTTGAAGTGTTAGCGGGGGAAAAACTGTTTTTT. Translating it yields CSVEVLAGEKLFF.

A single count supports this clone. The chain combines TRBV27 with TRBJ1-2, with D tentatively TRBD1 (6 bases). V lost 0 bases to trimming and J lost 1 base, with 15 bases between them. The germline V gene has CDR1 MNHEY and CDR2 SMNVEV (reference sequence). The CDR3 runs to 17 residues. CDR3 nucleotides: TGTGCCAGCAGTTTATCCGGGGCCGGGACACTTAACTATGGCTACACCTTC. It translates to CASSLSGAGTLNYGYTF.

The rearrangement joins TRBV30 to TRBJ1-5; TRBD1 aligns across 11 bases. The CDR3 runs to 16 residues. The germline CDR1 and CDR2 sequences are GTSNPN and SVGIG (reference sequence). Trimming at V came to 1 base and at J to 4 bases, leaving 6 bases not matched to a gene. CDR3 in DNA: TGTGCCTGGAGTGGACCTGGGACAGGGGGAAATCAGCCCCAGCATTTT. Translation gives CAWSGPGTGGNQPQHF.

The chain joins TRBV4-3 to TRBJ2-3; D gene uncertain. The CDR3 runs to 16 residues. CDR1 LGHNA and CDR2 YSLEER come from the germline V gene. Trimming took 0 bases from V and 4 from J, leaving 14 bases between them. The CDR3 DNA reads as TGCGCCAGCAGCCAAGATATCAGCGTTGAGTCAGATACGCAGTATTTT. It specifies CASSQDISVESDTQYF.

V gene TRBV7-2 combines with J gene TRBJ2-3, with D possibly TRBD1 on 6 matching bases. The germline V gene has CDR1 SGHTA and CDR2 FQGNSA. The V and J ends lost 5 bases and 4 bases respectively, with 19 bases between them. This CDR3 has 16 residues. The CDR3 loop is CASSAGTGLVPDTQYF. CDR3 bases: TGTGCCAGCAGCGCCGGAACAGGGTTGGTGCCAGATACGCAGTATTTT.

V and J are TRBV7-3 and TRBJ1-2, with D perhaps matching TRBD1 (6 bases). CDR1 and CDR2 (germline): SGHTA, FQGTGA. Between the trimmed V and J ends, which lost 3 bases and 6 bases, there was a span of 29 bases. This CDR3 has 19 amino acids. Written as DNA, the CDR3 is TGTGCCAGCAGCTTTAATCAGCCCGGCAGCATTTCACCAGGGGATGGCTACACCTTC. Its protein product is CASSFNQPGSISPGDGYTF.

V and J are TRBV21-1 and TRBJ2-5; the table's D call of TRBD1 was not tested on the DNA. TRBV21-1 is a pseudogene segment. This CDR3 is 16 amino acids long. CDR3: CASSKFIGAGGVTQYF. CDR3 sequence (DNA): TGTGCCAGCAGCAAATTTATCGGGGCAGGGGGAGTGACCCAGTACTTC.

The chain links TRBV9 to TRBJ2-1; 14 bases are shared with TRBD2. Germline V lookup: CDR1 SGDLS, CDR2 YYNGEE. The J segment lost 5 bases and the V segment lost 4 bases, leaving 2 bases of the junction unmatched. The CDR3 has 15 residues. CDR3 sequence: CASSQGLAGDNEQFF. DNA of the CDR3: TGTGCCAGCAGCCAGGGACTAGCGGGGGACAATGAGCAGTTCTTC.